The source of this TCR beta chain is a study of T cell responses to AZD1222 COVID-19 vaccine. Study-level points and caveats: At study baseline, merely five or six AZD1222 recipients were seropositive. The repertoires were collected only after the peak T cell response. The breadth and depth of Spike-specific TCRs increased once two AZD1222 doses had been given. Females outnumbered males among donors, who were mostly white British; clonal diversity was possibly underestimated.

Assay used: immunoSEQ multiplex PCR; TCRdb lists only in-frame clones, some missing. The table lists 200,000 to 250,000 clones, roughly 94% of them singletons. The ends lost 5 bases at V and 5 bases at J; junction bases unmatched: 5. Germline V gene sequence: CDR1 SEHNR, CDR2 FQNEAQ (reference sequence). The CDR3 runs 14 residues. A word on this clone: Its specificity is unknown.

Source: peripheral blood, taken 28 days after the second dose of the MenACWY control vaccine. The chain uses TRBV7-9 and TRBJ2-2, with 7 bases that match TRBD2. The source is an adult who received the MenACWY meningococcal vaccine as a control. The CDR3: CASSPLGGTGELFF. DNA for the CDR3: TGTGCCAGCAGCCCCCTGGGGGGGACCGGGGAGCTGTTTTTT.